The 28 T cell receptor beta chains listed next were all sequenced from one sample in a study of blood T cell repertoires in COVID-19. Repertoires were generated with immunoSEQ multiplex PCR, while TCRdb's copy carries only in-frame clones and drops some. The sample has about 370,000 clones, 80% to 90% seen once; the top ten hold 1%. Material for sequencing was PBMCs or T cells enriched from blood (not recorded which). The receptors come from a man aged 18 to 30 who had recovered from COVID-19.

The chain combines TRBV19 with TRBJ1-4; 7 bases are a match to TRBD1. Trimming took 6 bases from V and 5 from J; bases not matched to a gene: 15. The germline gives CDR1 LNHDA, CDR2 SQIVND (reference sequence). The length of the CDR3 is 17 residues. The DNA for the CDR3 is TGTGCCAGTAGGACGAGGGGGGACAGACCCTCGAATGAAAAACTGTTTTTT. Protein: CASRTRGDRPSNEKLFF.

The genes are TRBV6-5 and TRBJ1-2, with TRBD1 matching 10 bases. The germline V gene has CDR1 MNHEY and CDR2 SVGAGI. CDR3 size: 13 residues. V was pared by 8 bases and J by 13 bases, with 13 bases of the junction left unmatched. The CDR3 bases are TGTGCCAGCGGTTTTTCCGGGACAGGGGCTTCCACCTTC. Protein product: CASGFSGTGASTF.

This clone was recorded only once. This chain uses TRBV18 with TRBJ1-1; no reliable D call. Trimming pared 2 bases from V and 3 bases from J, leaving 22 bases between. The CDR3 has 18 amino acids. Germline V gives CDR1 KGHSH, CDR2 LQKENI. The CDR3 DNA reads TGTGCCAGCTCACCAACACAGTGGGTTGGCCAGCCAGACACTGAAGCTTTCTTT. It codes for CASSPTQWVGQPDTEAFF.

V gene TRBV7-2 combines with J gene TRBJ1-5; D gene uncertain. V was cut by 5 bases and J by 4 bases, with 15 bases left in between. The CDR3 contains 15 residues. Germline CDR1 and CDR2: SGHTA and FQGNSA. DNA of the CDR3: TGTGCCAGCAGCCAACTCCCAGGTCCGAATCAGCCCCAGCATTTT. Residues: CASSQLPGPNQPQHF. The whole variable domain, remainder taken from reference TRBV7-2 and TRBJ1-5, is GAGVSQSPSNKVTEKGKDVELRCDPISGHTALYWYRQSLGQGLEFLIYFQGNSAPDKSGLPSDRFSAERTGGSVSTLTIQRTQQEDSAVYLCASSQLPGPNQPQHFGDGTRLSIL.

V gene TRBV12-3 or TRBV12-4 combines with J gene TRBJ2-2, with D maybe TRBD1 (5 bases). The CDR3 loop spans 13 amino acids. V dropped 6 bases and J dropped 6 bases, with 11 bases sitting between them. The DNA of the CDR3 is TGTGCCAGCAGCCCAGGGCCGCCCGGGGAGCTGTTTTTT. The encoded protein is CASSPGPPGELFF.

V is TRBV19 and J is TRBJ2-3, with D perhaps TRBD1 (6 bases). The CDR3 consists of 15 residues. V gave up 3 bases and J gave up 3 bases, with 13 bases separating them. CDR1 and CDR2 from the germline V gene are LNHDA and SQIVND (reference sequence). The CDR3 loop reads CASSIRQVGTDTQYF. The CDR3 bases are TGTGCCAGTAGTATCAGACAGGTAGGGACAGATACGCAGTATTTT.

This chain uses TRBV5-6 with TRBJ1-5; D unresolved. Germline V lookup: CDR1 SGHDT, CDR2 YYEEEE. Trimming took 4 bases from V and 3 from J, leaving 11 bases between them. The CDR3 length is 14 residues. The CDR3 region is CASSRFHFNQPQHF. The DNA for the CDR3 is TGTGCCAGCAGCCGGTTTCATTTCAATCAGCCCCAGCATTTT.

The chain couples TRBV24-1 to TRBJ1-5; possible D gene TRBD1, 5 bases. This CDR3 is 13 amino acids long. Germline V gene sequence: CDR1 KGHDR, CDR2 SFDVKD. Trimming took off 6 bases at V and 7 bases at J, with 12 bases between the two ends. The CDR3 reads CATSSGRGQPQHF. CDR3 DNA: TGTGCCACCAGTTCGGGGAGGGGACAGCCCCAGCATTTT.

Concerning this clone itself: The same CDR3 can be traced to other DNA sequences in this sample. The chain employs TRBV6-5 and TRBJ2-1; 14 bases line up with TRBD2. This CDR3 is 15 amino acids long. J was trimmed by 7 bases and V by 6 bases; bases with no gene match: 5. The germline CDR1 and CDR2 sequences are MNHEY and SVGAGI. The CDR3 loop reads CASSPGLAGGNEQFF. In DNA, the CDR3 is TGTGCCAGCAGCCCCGGACTAGCGGGGGGAAATGAGCAGTTCTTC.

The genes are TRBV28 and TRBJ1-2; a possible D gene is TRBD1 (5 bases). The CDR3 has 15 amino acids. CDR1 MDHEN and CDR2 SYDVKM come from the germline V gene. The V end was cut by 4 bases, the J end by 2 bases, with 14 bases between. The CDR3 loop reads CASSSSQGFNYGYTF. The CDR3 nucleotides read TGTGCCAGCAGTTCCTCCCAGGGTTTCAACTATGGCTACACCTTC.

The V gene is TRBV3-1 (or the pseudogene TRBV3-2), the J gene TRBJ1-2; 7 bases fit TRBD1. Per the germline V gene, CDR1 is LGHDT and CDR2 is YNNKEL (reference sequence). CDR3 length equals 16 residues. V lost 2 bases and J lost 1; bases outside the gene matches: 7. CDR3 DNA: TGTGCCAGCAGCCAAAGGGGGGACAGCGGTAACTATGGCTACACCTTC. Translated, it gives CASSQRGDSGNYGYTF.

This rearrangement joins TRBV7-8 to TRBJ1-4; possibly TRBD1 for D (6 bases). V dropped 1 base and J dropped 7 bases, with 13 bases sitting between them. Germline CDR1 reads SGHVS; CDR2 reads FQNEAQ. The CDR3 length is 15 residues. CDR3 nucleotides: TGTGCCAGCAGCTTAGTTAGGACAGACGGTGAAAAACTGTTTTTT. Translation: CASSLVRTDGEKLFF.

The rearrangement joins TRBV7-9 to TRBJ2-7; D remains unclear. From germline, CDR1 is SEHNR and CDR2 FQNEAQ (reference sequence). CDR3 length: 12 residues. The V end was cut by 3 bases, the J end by 6 bases, with 9 bases between. CDR3 residues: CASSLKISEQYF. In nucleotides, the CDR3 is TGTGCCAGCAGCTTGAAGATCAGCGAGCAGTACTTC. Full variable domain (missing parts from reference TRBV7-9 and TRBJ2-7): DTGVSQNPRHKITKRGQNVTFRCDPISEHNRLYWYRQTLGQGPEFLTYFQNEAQLEKSRLLSDRFSAERPKGSFSTLEIQRTEQGDSAMYLCASSLKISEQYFGPGTRLTVT.

The chain has TRBV5-1 and TRBJ1-4; TRBD1 matches 7 bases. The junction had 3 bases not matched to a gene; V was cut back by 4 bases and J by 0 bases. The CDR3 has 15 residues. Per the germline V gene, CDR1 is SGHRS and CDR2 is YFSETQ. CDR3 DNA: TGCGCCAGCAGCCCAGGGGGACCAACTAATGAAAAACTGTTTTTT. Translated: CASSPGGPTNEKLFF.

The V gene is TRBV6-5, the J gene TRBJ1-2; 7 bases agree with TRBD1. Germline CDR1 is MNHEY and CDR2 is SVGAGI. This CDR3 spans 13 amino acids. Trimming cost V 6 bases and J 2 bases; bases outside gene matches: 3. The CDR3 DNA sequence: TGTGCCAGCAGCATACAGGGGAACTATGGCTACACCTTC. Its translation: CASSIQGNYGYTF.

The gene calls are TRBV4-1 and TRBJ2-2; D may be TRBD1 (6 bases). Germline CDR1 reads MGHRA; CDR2 reads YSYEKL. V was trimmed by 1 base and J by 4 bases, leaving 10 bases between them. CDR3 length: 15 residues. CDR3 sequence reads: CASSQGGPGTGELFF. The CDR3 DNA sequence: TGCGCCAGCAGCCAAGGGGGGCCGGGCACCGGGGAGCTGTTTTTT.

This rearrangement joins TRBV6-5 to TRBJ2-1, with 12 bases matching TRBD2. CDR1 is MNHEY and CDR2 is SVGAGI in the germline V gene. The CDR3 sequence is 15 residues long. J lost 9 bases, V lost 8 bases, and 11 bases had no gene match. CDR3 sequence reads: CASGQELAGGFEQFF. CDR3 bases: TGTGCCAGCGGTCAGGAACTAGCGGGGGGATTTGAGCAGTTCTTC.

This sequence joins TRBV19 and TRBJ1-6; D is possibly TRBD1 (6 bases). CDR1 and CDR2 (germline): LNHDA, SQIVND (reference sequence). This CDR3 spans 15 amino acids. The germline V and J ends were trimmed by 4 bases and 9 bases, with 16 bases remaining between them. In DNA form, the CDR3 reads TGTGCCAGTAGTAACAAAGGGGGTTCCGGTTCACCCCTCCACTTT. Translated, it gives CASSNKGGSGSPLHF.

The CDR3 region is CASSQETGTGGYTF. The CDR3, as DNA: TGCGCCAGCAGCCAAGAAACCGGGACAGGCGGCTACACCTTC. The chain couples TRBV4-3 to TRBJ1-2; TRBD1 aligns across 8 bases. V lost 0 bases and J lost 8; bases outside the gene matches: 5. In germline, CDR1 is LGHNA, CDR2 YSLEER. The CDR3 totals 14 residues.

A single count supports this clone. The chain has TRBV27 and TRBJ1-1; TRBD1 agrees at 9 bases. The junction had 4 bases not matched to a gene; V was cut back by 4 bases and J by 1 base. The germline gives CDR1 MNHEY, CDR2 SMNVEV (reference sequence). This CDR3 is 15 amino acids long. CDR3 nucleotides: TGTGCCAGCAGTTCACAGGGGGCTCGGAACACTGAAGCTTTCTTT. This sequence encodes CASSSQGARNTEAFF.

DNA for the CDR3: TGTGCCAGTAGTATAGATAGTGGGGGGAGCTCTGGGGCCAACGTCCTGACTTTC. This encodes CASSIDSGGSSGANVLTF. The rearrangement links TRBV19 to TRBJ2-6; D may be TRBD2 (6 bases). Trimming pared 0 bases from V and 0 bases from J, leaving 12 bases between. The germline V gene has CDR1 LNHDA and CDR2 SQIVND (reference sequence). CDR3 length: 18 amino acids.

The rearrangement joins TRBV4-3 to TRBJ2-3; D perhaps matches TRBD1 (6 bases). CDR1 is LGHNA, CDR2 YSLEER, per germline. Trimming removed 3 bases at V and 0 bases at J, with 10 bases between. The CDR3 is 15 residues long. The CDR3 is CASSHRTASTDTQYF. DNA for the CDR3: TGCGCCAGCAGCCACCGGACAGCTAGCACAGATACGCAGTATTTT.

The chain has TRBV5-1 and TRBJ2-5; the D is unclear. CDR1 SGHRS and CDR2 YFSETQ come from the germline V gene. The CDR3 totals 13 residues. Trimming left V 4 bases short and J 7 bases short, with 14 bases between. This CDR3 is CASSLVPGGTQYF. CDR3 sequence (DNA): TGCGCCAGCAGCCTAGTGCCCGGTGGGACCCAGTACTTC.

The chain combines TRBV7-3 with TRBJ1-2; 7 nucleotides align to TRBD1. V lost 7 bases, J lost 8 bases, and 10 bases stayed unmatched. The CDR3 contains 13 residues. Germline loops: CDR1 SGHTA, CDR2 FQGTGA. CDR3 sequence reads: CASTPRQGEGYTF. CDR3 DNA sequence: TGTGCCAGCACTCCCCGACAGGGTGAAGGCTACACCTTC.

The CDR3 sequence is CAWSVSGNTIYF. CDR3 nucleotides: TGTGCCTGGAGTGTTTCAGGAAACACCATATATTTT. The genes are TRBV30 and TRBJ1-3; D unresolved. V was shortened by 0 bases and J by 4 bases, with 4 bases between the two germline ends. This CDR3 has 12 amino acids. CDR1 is GTSNPN, CDR2 SVGIG, per germline (reference sequence).

This sequence joins TRBV18 and TRBJ2-2, with 11 positions matching TRBD2. Germline assignment: CDR1 KGHSH and CDR2 LQKENI. V trimming: 6 bases; J trimming: 1 base; junction bases outside the gene matches: 13. This CDR3 has 19 amino acids. CDR3 coding DNA: TGTGCCAGCTCCCGGAAGGACCCGGGACTAGCGGAGAACACCGGGGAGCTGTTTTTT. This translates into CASSRKDPGLAENTGELFF.

The chain employs TRBV5-1 and TRBJ2-7, with unresolved D. CDR1 is SGHRS, CDR2 YFSETQ, per germline. The CDR3 extends over 13 amino acids. V lost 2 bases, J lost 0 bases, and 6 bases lay in between. The CDR3 DNA is TGCGCCAGCAGCTTTGAACTCTCCTACGAGCAGTACTTC. The encoded protein is CASSFELSYEQYF.

The chain uses TRBV5-6 and TRBJ1-3; 7 bases line up with TRBD1. The CDR3 has 16 residues. V lost 4 bases to trimming and J lost 0 bases; unmatched junction nucleotides: 7. Germline V gene data show CDR1 as SGHDT and CDR2 as YYEEEE. The CDR3 DNA reads TGTGCCAGCAGCCAGACAGGGATCGGCTCTGGAAACACCATATATTTT. Its protein product is CASSQTGIGSGNTIYF.